One sample yielded the 8 T cell receptor beta chains listed below, sequenced in a study of identical twins. TCRdb re-called the 5' RACE reads through MiXCR, storing one row per CDR3 protein. Of approximately 550,000 distinct CDR3 sequences listed, 20% to 25% are singletons. These same data were also listed under a study on yellow fever vaccine responses in identical twins.

Sequencing used CD4+ T cells sorted from blood. Receptors originate from a woman between 18 and 30 years old in good health.

A few counts support this clonotype. The V call is TRBV10-2, the J call TRBJ2-1; D is perhaps TRBD1 (6 bases). V was trimmed by 4 bases and J by 2 bases, leaving 15 bases between them. This CDR3 spans 16 amino acids. Per germline, CDR1 WSHSY and CDR2 SAAADI. The CDR3 DNA follows: TGCGCCAGCAGTGGGGGGCAGGGTAGGCCCTACAATGAGCAGTTCTTC. This sequence encodes CASSGGQGRPYNEQFF.

This clonotype was observed a few times. The chain recombines TRBV29-1 with TRBJ2-2; no clear D gene. V was clipped by 4 bases and J by 7 bases, with 10 bases between them. Germline loops: CDR1 SQVTM, CDR2 ANQGSEA. The CDR3 runs 12 residues. The CDR3: CSVGALGGELFF. CDR3 in DNA: TGCAGCGTTGGAGCCCTGGGCGGGGAGCTGTTTTTT.

This clonotype was detected a few times. The chain employs TRBV5-1 and TRBJ2-7; 9 bases are a match to TRBD1. CDR3 length: 13 amino acids. Germline CDR1 is SGHRS and CDR2 is YFSETQ. Trimming cost V 6 bases and J 6 bases; bases outside gene matches: 7. For the CDR3, the DNA is TGCGCCAGCACCCGTCCGGACAGGGGCGAGCAGTACGTC. Amino acids: CASTRPDRGEQYV.

This clonotype occurred a few times. For the CDR3, the DNA is TGCGCCAGCAGCTTGGACGCTAGCGGGGGGGTGGTCGGTGAGCAGTTCTTC. It is translated as CASSLDASGGVVGEQFF. The genes are TRBV5-1 and TRBJ2-1, with 12 bases lining up with TRBD2. CDR1 SGHRS and CDR2 YFSETQ come from the germline V gene. The length of the CDR3 is 17 residues. J gave up 9 bases and V 0 bases, and 10 bases lay outside the gene matches.

The chain combines TRBV27 with TRBJ1-1, with 7 bases that match TRBD1. With V trimmed by 6 bases and J by 6 bases, 10 bases remained unmatched. Germline lookup yields CDR1 MNHEY and CDR2 SMNVEV (reference sequence). The CDR3 is made up of 14 amino acids. The CDR3 spells CASRLDRERAEAFF. The CDR3 region has the DNA TGTGCCAGCAGACTCGACAGGGAGAGGGCTGAAGCTTTCTTT.

This clonotype was detected once. The chain recombines TRBV9 with TRBJ2-3; TRBD2 aligns across 7 bases. The ends lost 1 base at V and 1 base at J; junction bases unmatched: 6. CDR1 SGDLS and CDR2 YYNGEE come from the germline V gene. CDR3 size: 16 residues. This CDR3 is CASSVPLAGGTDTQYF. CDR3 nucleotides: TGTGCCAGCAGCGTACCTCTCGCGGGGGGCACAGATACGCAGTATTTT.

This clonotype occurred many times. This sequence joins TRBV3-1 and TRBJ2-1; D ambiguous. Per germline, CDR1 LGHDT and CDR2 YNNKEL (reference sequence). The CDR3 length is 14 residues. V lost 3 bases and J lost 4, with 10 bases in between. This CDR3 reads CASSHPPRYNEQFF. The CDR3, as DNA: TGTGCCAGCAGCCATCCCCCCCGATACAATGAGCAGTTCTTC.

This clonotype was seen a few times. This chain joins TRBV9 and TRBJ2-1; 10 positions match TRBD2. V shed 3 bases, J shed 4 bases, and the junction held 4 bases outside the gene matches. Per the germline V gene, CDR1 is SGDLS and CDR2 is YYNGEE. The CDR3 length is 15 residues. Here the CDR3 DNA reads TGTGCCAGCAGCGAGGGACTAGCGAAATACAATGAGCAGTTCTTC. It specifies CASSEGLAKYNEQFF.